This T cell receptor beta chain was identified in a study of Ad26.COV2.S vaccination and SARS-CoV-2 variants. The wider study: The donor participated in the COV1001 trial, in its Ad26.COV2.S arm.

Treatment of the sample: around 19 received Ad26.COV2.S at low or high dose, single or two shots; five or six received placebo; per-sample allocation not given. Collection of samples fell on day 63 after the first vaccine or placebo injection. TCRdb's table, derived via immunoSEQ multiplex PCR, lists solely in-frame clones and lacks some. Of about 280,000 clones detected, around 87% appear once; the ten largest clones hold approximately 3.4%. The material was peripheral blood, obtained in a trial of Ad26.COV2.S vaccine versus placebo. The sequence came from a person aged 18-60 years who received the Ad26.COV2.S COVID-19 vaccine or a placebo.

In nucleotides, the CDR3 is TGTGCCAGCGGGCAGGGAGTGGCAAATTACGAGCAGTACTTC. It encodes CASGQGVANYEQYF. The rearrangement links TRBV27 to TRBJ2-7; D assignment may be TRBD1 or TRBD2 (5 bases each). Looked up from germline, CDR1 is MNHEY and CDR2 is SMNVEV (reference sequence). The CDR3 contains 14 residues. V was cut by 8 bases and J by 4 bases, with 18 bases left in between.